This T cell receptor (beta chain) was recorded in a study of blood T cell repertoires in COVID-19. Study summary: Material from acute and convalescent COVID-19 was sourced from the United States, Italy and Spain. In each case, the material was cDNA or gDNA derived from T cells, B-cell-depleted T cells, or PBMCs.

Germline CDR1 is SQVTM and CDR2 is ANQGSEA. The CDR3 is made up of 12 amino acids. V gave up 0 bases and J gave up 8 bases, with 8 bases separating them. Original processing methods: Estimation of nucleated cell counts was performed using reference gene primer amplification. Profiling relied on immunoSEQ multiplex PCR, and the TCRdb table lists in-frame clones only, not all of them. Clonal size and the V and J genes are those of that table, whereas D and trimming came from the DNA. The sample lists over 120,000 clones, approximately 89% occurring once. This chain uses TRBV29-1 with TRBJ2-1; D not resolved. The sample comprised peripheral blood. The receptor was derived from a woman in her 50s with acute or convalescent COVID-19. The CDR3 DNA follows: TGCAGCGTTGAAGATACGGTAGATGAGCAGTTCTTC. It specifies CSVEDTVDEQFF.